This T cell receptor beta chain emerged from a study of CD8 T cells in Susac syndrome. Random hexamers primed reverse transcription of about 0.45 to 1 ug RNA. MiXCR, applied by TCRdb to the immunoSEQ multiplex PCR reads, yields one record per CDR3 protein. The sample lists 180,000 or so distinct CDR3 sequences, nearly 95% occurring once. This clonotype appeared once. Per germline, CDR1 SGHRS and CDR2 YFSETQ. This CDR3 comprises 15 residues. V lost 2 bases to trimming and J lost 7 bases, with 16 bases between them. Material: CD4+ T cells from PBMCs. The source of this sequence is a human donor with multiple sclerosis. The chain employs TRBV5-1 and TRBJ2-1; weak D call: TRBD2 (6 bases). The CDR3 sequence is CASSLYGGPSNEQFF. The CDR3 DNA sequence: TGCGCCAGCAGCTTATACGGAGGGCCGTCAAATGAGCAGTTCTTC. Based on the CDR3 plus reference TRBV5-1 and TRBJ2-1, the full variable domain is KAGVTQTPRYLIKTRGQQVTLSCSPISGHRSVSWYQQTPGQGLQFLFEYFSETQRNKGNFPGRFSGRQFSNSRSEMNVSTLELGDSALYLCASSLYGGPSNEQFFGPGTRLTVL.